Following are 5 T cell receptor beta chains from one sample sequenced in a study of control samples from healthy donors and cancer patients. Clones were sequenced by immunoSEQ multiplex PCR, and TCRdb holds only the in-frame ones, with some missing. The sample carries around 150,000 clones, 80% to 90% recorded once. Sequencing was performed on blood. Receptor source: a man aged 25 to 45 in good health.

The chain joins TRBV7-2 to TRBJ1-5, with TRBD1 as a possible D gene (6 bases). Germline CDR1 and CDR2: SGHTA and FQGNSA. The CDR3 length is 15 residues. Trimming stripped 2 bases from V and 6 bases from J, with 14 bases between. The CDR3 region is CASSLLGGKVQPQHF. In DNA form, the CDR3 reads TGTGCCAGCAGCTTATTAGGGGGGAAGGTTCAGCCCCAGCATTTT.

The V call is TRBV6-5, the J call TRBJ1-4; a weak D match, TRBD1 (6 bases). V was cut by 6 bases and J by 7 bases, with 18 bases left in between. The CDR3 is made up of 15 amino acids. CDR1 and CDR2 from the germline V gene are MNHEY and SVGAGI. The CDR3 DNA is TGTGCCAGCAGCCCCCGGGGGCTTTTTCCTGAAAAACTGTTTTTT. This translates into CASSPRGLFPEKLFF.

This chain connects TRBV3-1 (or the pseudogene TRBV3-2) to TRBJ2-2; no clear D gene. CDR3 size: 15 residues. CDR1 is LGHDT and CDR2 is YNNKEL in the germline V gene (reference sequence). V was pared by 1 base and J by 1 base, with 7 bases between. CDR3 coding DNA: TGTGCCAGCAGCCAAGTGAGGCAGAACACCGGGGAGCTGTTTTTT. Its protein is CASSQVRQNTGELFF.

This chain uses TRBV5-1 with TRBJ1-3, with TRBD1 matching 7 bases. CDR3 length: 16 residues. The J segment lost 0 bases and the V segment lost 4 bases, leaving 7 bases of the junction unmatched. From germline, CDR1 is SGHRS and CDR2 YFSETQ. The CDR3, as DNA: TGCGCCAGCAGCCCCGACAGGGCCGCCTCTGGAAACACCATATATTTT. This gives the protein CASSPDRAASGNTIYF. Complete variable domain (other parts from reference TRBV5-1 and TRBJ1-3): KAGVTQTPRYLIKTRGQQVTLSCSPISGHRSVSWYQQTPGQGLQFLFEYFSETQRNKGNFPGRFSGRQFSNSRSEMNVSTLELGDSALYLCASSPDRAASGNTIYFGEGSWLTVV.

CDR3: CASSYSSGPLNTEAFF. The CDR3, as DNA: TGTGCCAGCAGTTACTCGTCGGGGCCCTTGAACACTGAAGCTTTCTTT. The chain combines TRBV6-5 with TRBJ1-1, with D possibly TRBD1 on 5 matching bases. Germline CDR1 and CDR2: MNHEY and SVGAGI. The CDR3 sequence is 16 residues long. V dropped 0 bases and J dropped 0 bases, with 11 bases sitting between them.